The clone carrying this T cell receptor beta chain appeared many times. The CDR3 loop spans 15 amino acids. From germline, CDR1 is SGDLS and CDR2 YYNGEE. Losses at the gene ends were 3 bases for V and 7 bases for J; bases not matched to a gene: 8. After constant-region reverse-primer amplification, full-length variable regions underwent semi-nested PCR with Nested Universal Primer A. Each CDR3 protein is one row after TCRdb ran MiXCR on the 5' RACE reads. Of about 40,000 distinct CDR3 sequences in the sample, under 20% were seen once. The chain joins TRBV9 to TRBJ2-2; 8 nucleotides match TRBD1. The sequenced sample was naive CD4+ T cells sorted from a lymph node. This sample's subset: naive CD4+ T cells, CD4+CD45RA+CD25-. This TCR was recovered from a female donor with breast cancer. The CDR3 loop is CASSGGGQAFGELFF. The CDR3 DNA reads TGTGCCAGCAGCGGAGGGGGACAGGCTTTCGGGGAGCTGTTTTTT.